This TCR beta chain emerged from a study of blood T cell repertoires in COVID-19. Study background: Samples of COVID-19 (acute and convalescent) were obtained from the United States, Italy and Spain. PBMCs, B-cell-depleted T cells, or T cells were the source of the cDNA or gDNA that made up the material.

The germline CDR1 and CDR2 sequences are LNHNV and YYDKDF (reference sequence). Trimming took 0 bases from V and 0 from J, leaving 6 bases between them. The CDR3 sequence is 14 residues long. Original processing notes: Cell counts per sample came from amplifying reference gene primers. TCRdb's table, derived via immunoSEQ multiplex PCR, lists solely in-frame clones and lacks some. V, J and clone size were drawn from that table, and D and trimming were deduced from the DNA. The profile covers 150,000 to 200,000 clones, with around four fifths appearing a single time and roughly 3.1% taken by the ten largest.

Sample: peripheral blood. The chain combines TRBV15 with TRBJ2-7, with D perhaps matching TRBD1 (5 bases). The receptor was derived from a man aged 65 to 79 with acute or convalescent COVID-19. CDR3 residues: CATSRETDSYEQYF. CDR3 in DNA: TGTGCCACCAGCAGAGAGACAGACTCCTACGAGCAGTACTTC. The complete variable domain, with remaining parts taken from reference TRBV15 and TRBJ2-7, reads DAMVIQNPRYQVTQFGKPVTLSCSQTLNHNVMYWYQQKSSQAPKLLFHYYDKDFNNEADTPDNFQSRRPNTSFCFLDIRSPGLGDTAMYLCATSRETDSYEQYFGPGTRLTVT.